Listed below are T cell receptor beta chains from one sample, sequenced in a study of STAT5B mutations in CD4+ large granular lymphocyte leukemia. Some clones are missing from TCRdb's copy, which holds only in-frame ones; the method was immunoSEQ multiplex PCR. The profile shows fewer than 40,000 clones, approximately 82% of them singletons. Source material: CD4+ T cells from blood buffy coats. The origin of the receptors is a human donor in good health. Both conserved end residues are part of each CDR3. The order of the fields is D gene, clone size, J gene, V gene, CDR3 protein, CDR3 DNA. The D gene is left open where the match is weak. Clone size, where shown, is once, few, many, or a class for clones that have expanded.

d_gene: -; abundance: -; j_gene: TRBJ2-7; v_gene: TRBV27; CDR3aa: CATGEFAGGSYEQYF; CDR3nt: TGTGCCACCGGCGAATTTGCGGGTGGCTCCTACGAGCAGTACTTC
d_gene: -; abundance: -; j_gene: TRBJ1-3; v_gene: TRBV10-3; CDR3aa: CAISDSPGGGSGNTIYF; CDR3nt: TGTGCCATCAGTGATTCCCCTGGAGGGGGCTCTGGAAACACCATATATTTT
d_gene: -; abundance: few; j_gene: TRBJ2-1; v_gene: TRBV5-6; CDR3aa: CASSFRGPYNEQFF; CDR3nt: TGTGCCAGCAGCTTCAGGGGCCCCTACAATGAGCAGTTCTTC
d_gene: TRBD2; abundance: -; j_gene: TRBJ2-1; v_gene: TRBV29-1; CDR3aa: CSGRTSGRLNEQFF; CDR3nt: TGCAGCGGGAGAACTAGCGGGAGGTTGAATGAGCAGTTCTTC
d_gene: TRBD1; abundance: few; j_gene: TRBJ1-1; v_gene: TRBV6-5; CDR3aa: CASSKGTGGTEAFF; CDR3nt: TGTGCCAGCAGTAAGGGGACAGGGGGCACTGAAGCTTTCTTT
d_gene: TRBD1; abundance: once; j_gene: TRBJ2-3; v_gene: TRBV4-3; CDR3aa: CASSQDPFVQGAYRSSTDTQYF; CDR3nt: TGCGCCAGCAGCCAAGATCCCTTTGTACAGGGGGCTTATCGGAGTAGCACAGATACGCAGTATTTT
d_gene: -; abundance: -; j_gene: TRBJ1-1; v_gene: TRBV7-3; CDR3aa: CASSPPGGTEAFF; CDR3nt: TGTGCCAGCAGCCCCCCCGGGGGCACTGAAGCTTTCTTT
d_gene: TRBD2; abundance: few; j_gene: TRBJ2-1; v_gene: TRBV7-9; CDR3aa: CASSLSPGEGRNEQFF; CDR3nt: TGTGCCAGCAGCCTGTCCCCGGGGGAGGGCCGGAATGAGCAGTTCTTC
d_gene: -; abundance: -; j_gene: TRBJ2-7; v_gene: TRBV18; CDR3aa: CASSPETRSREQYF; CDR3nt: TGTGCCAGCTCACCAGAGACAAGATCCCGCGAGCAGTACTTC
d_gene: -; abundance: few; j_gene: TRBJ2-7; v_gene: TRBV6-1; CDR3aa: CASRGLAASEQYF; CDR3nt: TGTGCCAGCAGGGGCCTAGCAGCCTCCGAGCAGTACTTC
d_gene: TRBD2; abundance: -; j_gene: TRBJ2-5; v_gene: TRBV7-2; CDR3aa: CASSLGPTSGLSGTQYF; CDR3nt: TGTGCCAGTAGCTTGGGACCGACTAGCGGTCTGAGCGGGACCCAGTACTTC
d_gene: -; abundance: -; j_gene: TRBJ2-3; v_gene: TRBV2; CDR3aa: CASSARADTQYF; CDR3nt: TGTGCCAGCAGTGCGCGTGCAGATACGCAGTATTTT
d_gene: -; abundance: -; j_gene: TRBJ2-4; v_gene: TRBV6-1; CDR3aa: CASSEIFRAGLAKNIQYF; CDR3nt: TGTGCCAGCAGTGAAATCTTTAGGGCAGGCCTAGCCAAAAACATTCAGTACTTC
d_gene: TRBD1; abundance: -; j_gene: TRBJ2-1; v_gene: TRBV19; CDR3aa: CASSDSGTGGHNEQFF; CDR3nt: TGTGCCAGTAGTGACTCCGGGACAGGGGGACACAATGAGCAGTTCTTC
d_gene: -; abundance: -; j_gene: TRBJ1-6; v_gene: TRBV7-9; CDR3aa: CASRTGGYNSPLHF; CDR3nt: TGTGCCAGCAGGACGGGGGGGTATAATTCACCCCTCCACTTT
d_gene: -; abundance: -; j_gene: TRBJ1-2; v_gene: TRBV5-1; CDR3aa: CASSLEAAGYGYTF; CDR3nt: TGCGCCAGCAGCTTGGAGGCCGCGGGGTATGGCTACACCTTC
d_gene: TRBD2; abundance: -; j_gene: TRBJ2-2; v_gene: TRBV14; CDR3aa: CASSQRLAGGPPTGELFF; CDR3nt: TGTGCCAGCAGCCAACGCCTGGCGGGGGGGCCTCCCACCGGGGAGCTGTTTTTT
d_gene: -; abundance: -; j_gene: TRBJ2-1; v_gene: TRBV7-2; CDR3aa: CASSPVPLSYNEQFF; CDR3nt: TGTGCCAGCAGCCCGGTACCCCTCTCCTACAATGAGCAGTTCTTC
d_gene: -; abundance: -; j_gene: TRBJ1-2; v_gene: TRBV25-1; CDR3aa: CASSHTNWGRVGGYTF; CDR3nt: TGTGCCAGCAGTCATACTAATTGGGGGCGAGTGGGAGGCTACACCTTC
d_gene: TRBD1; abundance: -; j_gene: TRBJ1-2; v_gene: TRBV28; CDR3aa: CASSEGQNYGYTF; CDR3nt: TGTGCCAGCAGTGAGGGACAGAACTATGGCTACACCTTC
d_gene: -; abundance: once; j_gene: TRBJ1-2; v_gene: TRBV5-4; CDR3aa: CASSLISGAAGYGYTF; CDR3nt: TGTGCCAGCAGCTTGATTAGTGGGGCCGCGGGCTATGGCTACACCTTC
d_gene: -; abundance: -; j_gene: TRBJ2-7; v_gene: TRBV10-3; CDR3aa: CAISAYQGSYEQYF; CDR3nt: TGTGCCATCAGTGCCTATCAGGGGTCCTACGAGCAGTACTTC
d_gene: -; abundance: -; j_gene: TRBJ2-3; v_gene: TRBV28; CDR3aa: CASSSPAALADTQYF; CDR3nt: TGTGCCAGCAGTTCCCCGGCGGCACTGGCAGATACGCAGTATTTT
d_gene: -; abundance: -; j_gene: TRBJ1-1; v_gene: TRBV18; CDR3aa: CASSANAQGANTEAFF; CDR3nt: TGTGCCAGCTCTGCCAATGCACAGGGCGCGAACACTGAAGCTTTCTTT
d_gene: -; abundance: -; j_gene: TRBJ2-2; v_gene: TRBV19; CDR3aa: CASSIEQGTGELFF; CDR3nt: TGTGCCAGTAGTATAGAACAGGGCACCGGGGAGCTGTTTTTT
d_gene: -; abundance: -; j_gene: TRBJ1-1; v_gene: TRBV5-1; CDR3aa: CASSMTGNTEAFF; CDR3nt: TGCGCCAGCAGCATGACAGGGAACACTGAAGCTTTCTTT
d_gene: -; abundance: -; j_gene: TRBJ1-2; v_gene: TRBV6-1; CDR3aa: CASGGRGTGYTF; CDR3nt: TGTGCCAGCGGGGGAAGGGGTACTGGCTACACCTTC
d_gene: TRBD1; abundance: -; j_gene: TRBJ2-7; v_gene: TRBV5-4; CDR3aa: CASSRQGQLIYEQYF; CDR3nt: TGTGCCAGCAGCAGACAGGGACAGCTCATCTACGAGCAGTACTTC
d_gene: TRBD1; abundance: -; j_gene: TRBJ2-7; v_gene: TRBV2; CDR3aa: CASSVQGAHMDEQYF; CDR3nt: TGTGCCAGCAGTGTTCAGGGGGCGCATATGGACGAGCAGTACTTC
d_gene: TRBD2; abundance: -; j_gene: TRBJ2-3; v_gene: TRBV2; CDR3aa: CASSLTSGRATDTQYF; CDR3nt: TGTGCCAGCAGCCTCACTAGCGGGAGGGCGACAGATACGCAGTATTTT
d_gene: -; abundance: -; j_gene: TRBJ1-3; v_gene: TRBV30; CDR3aa: CAWSVGRDSGNTIYF; CDR3nt: TGTGCCTGGAGTGTAGGACGGGACTCTGGAAACACCATATATTTT